This TCR beta chain was sequenced in a study of T cells after yellow fever vaccination. Findings and limits, study-wide: Most primary-vaccination clones reappeared after the booster (about 95% CD4, roughly 90% CD8).

Trimming removed 4 bases from V and 2 bases from J, with 11 bases in between. This CDR3 spans 14 amino acids. Looked up from germline, CDR1 is LGHNA and CDR2 is YNFKEQ. A few counts support this clonotype. The antigen remains unidentified. Synthesis of TCR cDNA relied on 5'RACE template switching, which attached a universal primer site and UMIs. TCRdb passed the 5' RACE reads through MiXCR, listing each CDR3 protein once. The sample holds 450,000 to 550,000 distinct CDR3 sequences, 21% seen once. The sequenced sample was PBMCs, obtained 21 days after the first yellow fever vaccination. This receptor was obtained from a man between 18 and 35 years old who received the YFV17D yellow fever vaccine. The rearrangement links TRBV4-2 to TRBJ1-1, with D maybe TRBD1 (6 bases). CDR3 DNA: TGTGCCAGCAGCCCCCGACAGGCTAACACTGAAGCTTTCTTT. Translation gives CASSPRQANTEAFF.